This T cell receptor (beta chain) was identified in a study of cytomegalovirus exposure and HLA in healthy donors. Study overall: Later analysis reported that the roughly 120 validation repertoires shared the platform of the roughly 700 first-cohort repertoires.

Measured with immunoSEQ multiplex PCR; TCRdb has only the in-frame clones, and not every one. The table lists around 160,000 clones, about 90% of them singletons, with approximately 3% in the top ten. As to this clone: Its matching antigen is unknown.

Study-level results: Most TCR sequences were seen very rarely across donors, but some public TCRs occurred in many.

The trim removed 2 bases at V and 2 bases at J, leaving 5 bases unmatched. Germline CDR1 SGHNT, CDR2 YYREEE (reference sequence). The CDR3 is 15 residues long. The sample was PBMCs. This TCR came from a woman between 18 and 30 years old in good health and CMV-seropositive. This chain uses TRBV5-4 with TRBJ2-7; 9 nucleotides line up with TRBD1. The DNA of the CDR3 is TGTGCCAGCAGCTTTCCCGGGACAGGGACCTACGAGCAGTACTTC. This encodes CASSFPGTGTYEQYF.